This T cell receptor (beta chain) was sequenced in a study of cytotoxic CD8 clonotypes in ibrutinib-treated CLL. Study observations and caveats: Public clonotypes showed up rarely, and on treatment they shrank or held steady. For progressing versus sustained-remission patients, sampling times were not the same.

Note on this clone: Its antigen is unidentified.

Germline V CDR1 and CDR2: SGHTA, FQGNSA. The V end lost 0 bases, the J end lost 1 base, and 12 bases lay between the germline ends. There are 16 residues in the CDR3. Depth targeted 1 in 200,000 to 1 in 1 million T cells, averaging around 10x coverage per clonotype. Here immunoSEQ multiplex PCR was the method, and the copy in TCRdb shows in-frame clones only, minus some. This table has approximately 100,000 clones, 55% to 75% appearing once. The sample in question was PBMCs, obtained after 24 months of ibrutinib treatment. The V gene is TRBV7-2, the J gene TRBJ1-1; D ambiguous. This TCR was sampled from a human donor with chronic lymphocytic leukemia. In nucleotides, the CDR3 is TGTGCCAGCAGCTTAGCGCGGGGAAATGAGAACACTGAAGCTTTCTTT. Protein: CASSLARGNENTEAFF.